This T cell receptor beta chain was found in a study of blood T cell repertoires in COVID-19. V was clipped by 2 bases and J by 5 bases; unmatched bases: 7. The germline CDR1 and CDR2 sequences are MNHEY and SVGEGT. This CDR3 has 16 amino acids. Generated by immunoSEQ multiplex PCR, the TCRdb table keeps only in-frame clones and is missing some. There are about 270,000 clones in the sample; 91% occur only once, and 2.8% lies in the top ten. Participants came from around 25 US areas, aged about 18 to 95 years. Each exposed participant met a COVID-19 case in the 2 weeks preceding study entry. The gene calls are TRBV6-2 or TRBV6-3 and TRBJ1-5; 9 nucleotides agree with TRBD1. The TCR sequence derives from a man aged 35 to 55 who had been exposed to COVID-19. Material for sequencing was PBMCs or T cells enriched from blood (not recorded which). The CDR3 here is CASSYRGQGTHQPQHF. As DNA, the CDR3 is TGTGCCAGCAGTTACCGGGGACAGGGAACCCATCAGCCCCAGCATTTT.